Listed below are T cell receptor beta chains from one sample, sequenced in a study of blood T cell repertoires in COVID-19. Libraries were prepared by immunoSEQ multiplex PCR; TCRdb keeps only in-frame clonotypes and omits some of them. This table holds roughly 55,000 clones, 60% to 80% found once. Material for sequencing was peripheral blood. These receptors all stem from a man older than 75 with acute or convalescent COVID-19. CDR3s include the opening cysteine and the closing phenylalanine or tryptophan. D genes are given only for firm matches. Only part of the rows carry a size: once, few, many, or a class if the clone is expanded.

clone size: few
J gene: TRBJ1-2
V gene: TRBV5-1
D gene: -
CDR3 DNA: TGCGCCAGCAGCGTGAAACAGGGTAACTATGGCTACACCTTC
CDR3 protein: CASSVKQGNYGYTF

clone size: -
J gene: TRBJ2-7
V gene: TRBV24-1
D gene: TRBD1
CDR3 DNA: TGTGCCACCAGTGCCCGGGACAGGGGAAGCTACGAGCAGTACTTC
CDR3 protein: CATSARDRGSYEQYF

clone size: -
J gene: TRBJ1-2
V gene: TRBV2
D gene: -
CDR3 DNA: TGTGCCAGCAGGCAAACGGCGGCGTCTGAGTACTATGGCTACACCTTC
CDR3 protein: CASRQTAASEYYGYTF

clone size: -
J gene: TRBJ2-2
V gene: TRBV3-1/TRBV3-2
D gene: -
CDR3 DNA: TGTGCCAGCAGCCCCCAGGGCCTCCTAAACACCGGGGAGCTGTTTTTT
CDR3 protein: CASSPQGLLNTGELFF

clone size: -
J gene: TRBJ2-3
V gene: TRBV2
D gene: TRBD2
CDR3 DNA: TGTGCCAGCAGTGTAGGGGGACTAGCGGGCCGCAAGTCGGATACGCAGTATTTT
CDR3 protein: CASSVGGLAGRKSDTQYF

clone size: -
J gene: TRBJ1-2
V gene: TRBV6-5
D gene: -
CDR3 DNA: TGTGCCAGCAGATCAGGGTCAGCTAACTATGGCTACACCTTC
CDR3 protein: CASRSGSANYGYTF

clone size: -
J gene: TRBJ1-2
V gene: TRBV2
D gene: -
CDR3 DNA: TGTGCCAGCAGTGTCGCCCTGACAGAGTACACCTTC
CDR3 protein: CASSVALTEYTF

clone size: -
J gene: TRBJ1-5
V gene: TRBV10-3
D gene: -
CDR3 DNA: TGTGCCATCAGTGAGCCCCGAGAGCCCCAGCATTTT
CDR3 protein: CAISEPREPQHF

clone size: -
J gene: TRBJ2-5
V gene: TRBV24-1
D gene: -
CDR3 DNA: TGTGCCACCAGTGATGACCCCCGTAGGGAGAAAGAGACCCAGTACTTC
CDR3 protein: CATSDDPRREKETQYF

clone size: -
J gene: TRBJ1-5
V gene: TRBV19
D gene: TRBD1
CDR3 DNA: TGTGCCAGTAGTCAGGACAGGGGACATAGCAATCAGCCCCAGCATTTT
CDR3 protein: CASSQDRGHSNQPQHF

clone size: -
J gene: TRBJ1-2
V gene: TRBV19
D gene: TRBD1
CDR3 DNA: TGTGCCAGTAGACCGGGACAGGGGGCCAGAGCCAACTATGGCTACACCTTC
CDR3 protein: CASRPGQGARANYGYTF

clone size: -
J gene: TRBJ1-1
V gene: TRBV5-1
D gene: TRBD1
CDR3 DNA: TGCGCCAGCAGCCGGGGGACAGTCGGGGGCACTGAAGCTTTCTTT
CDR3 protein: CASSRGTVGGTEAFF

clone size: once
J gene: TRBJ2-2
V gene: TRBV5-1
D gene: -
CDR3 DNA: TGCGCCAGCAGCTCGACAGGACAGAAAAACACCGGGGAGCTGTTTTTT
CDR3 protein: CASSSTGQKNTGELFF

clone size: -
J gene: TRBJ1-4
V gene: TRBV19
D gene: -
CDR3 DNA: TGTGCCAGTAGCGACGCGAGGGTCCCCGGTGGCGAAAAACTGTTTTTT
CDR3 protein: CASSDARVPGGEKLFF

clone size: once
J gene: TRBJ2-1
V gene: TRBV9
D gene: TRBD2
CDR3 DNA: TGTGCCAGCAGCGACCAGACTAGCGAGTTATCGCGGAAGAACTACAATGAGCAGTTCTTC
CDR3 protein: CASSDQTSELSRKNYNEQFF

clone size: -
J gene: TRBJ2-1
V gene: TRBV28
D gene: -
CDR3 DNA: TGTGCCAGCAGTTTATCTTTCTCGGAGAGGAATGAGCAGTTCTTC
CDR3 protein: CASSLSFSERNEQFF

clone size: few
J gene: TRBJ2-2
V gene: TRBV2
D gene: -
CDR3 DNA: TGTGCCAGCAGTGCCAGGGCCCCGAACACCGGGGAGCTGTTTTTT
CDR3 protein: CASSARAPNTGELFF

clone size: -
J gene: TRBJ1-5
V gene: TRBV27
D gene: TRBD1
CDR3 DNA: TGTGCCAGCAGTTCGCGACAGGGTGGGCGATGGGGCAATCAGCCCCAGCATTTT
CDR3 protein: CASSSRQGGRWGNQPQHF

clone size: -
J gene: TRBJ1-2
V gene: TRBV11-2
D gene: -
CDR3 DNA: TGTGCCAGCAGCTTGGGAGGAAGGGACACCTTC
CDR3 protein: CASSLGGRDTF

clone size: few
J gene: TRBJ2-1
V gene: TRBV5-4
D gene: TRBD2
CDR3 DNA: TGTGCCAGCAGCTTCGGGACTAGCGGACGGAGCTCCTACAATGAGCAGTTCTTC
CDR3 protein: CASSFGTSGRSSYNEQFF

clone size: -
J gene: TRBJ1-4
V gene: TRBV5-1
D gene: TRBD1
CDR3 DNA: TGCGCCAGCAGTTTTCGAACCGGGACAGGGGCTAAACTGTTTTTT
CDR3 protein: CASSFRTGTGAKLFF

clone size: -
J gene: TRBJ2-3
V gene: TRBV6-5
D gene: TRBD2
CDR3 DNA: TGTGCCAGCAGGGGGGAGGGGGATACGCAGTATTTT
CDR3 protein: CASRGEGDTQYF

clone size: few
J gene: TRBJ1-2
V gene: TRBV7-9
D gene: -
CDR3 DNA: TGTGCCAGCAGCCCCAGCGGGGAGGTTGGCTACACCTTC
CDR3 protein: CASSPSGEVGYTF

clone size: -
J gene: TRBJ1-4
V gene: TRBV28
D gene: TRBD1
CDR3 DNA: TGTGCCAGCAGTTACCTCCGGACAGGGGTGAATGAAAAACTGTTTTTT
CDR3 protein: CASSYLRTGVNEKLFF

clone size: -
J gene: TRBJ1-2
V gene: TRBV20-1
D gene: -
CDR3 DNA: TGCAGTGCTAGTCTAAGATTCTATGGCTACACCTTC
CDR3 protein: CSASLRFYGYTF

clone size: -
J gene: TRBJ1-1
V gene: TRBV11-3
D gene: TRBD1
CDR3 DNA: TGTGCCAGCAGCTTAGACCCCCGGACAGGGGTGAACACTGAAGCTTTCTTT
CDR3 protein: CASSLDPRTGVNTEAFF

clone size: -
J gene: TRBJ2-1
V gene: TRBV27
D gene: TRBD2
CDR3 DNA: TGTGCCAGCAGTTCCAACGGACTAGTTAATGAGCAGTTCTTC
CDR3 protein: CASSSNGLVNEQFF

clone size: -
J gene: TRBJ2-1
V gene: TRBV4-2
D gene: TRBD2
CDR3 DNA: TGTGCCAGCAGCCAAGGGTATAGCGGGAGCGGCAATGAGCAGTTCTTC
CDR3 protein: CASSQGYSGSGNEQFF

clone size: -
J gene: TRBJ1-5
V gene: TRBV30
D gene: -
CDR3 DNA: TGTGCCTGGAACGAGAGGGCGGGCAATCAGCCCCAGCATTTT
CDR3 protein: CAWNERAGNQPQHF

clone size: -
J gene: TRBJ1-1
V gene: TRBV7-2
D gene: -
CDR3 DNA: TGTGCCAGCAGCTTATATCAGGTCGGCACTGAAGCTTTCTTT
CDR3 protein: CASSLYQVGTEAFF

clone size: -
J gene: TRBJ2-2
V gene: TRBV9
D gene: -
CDR3 DNA: TGTGCCAGCAGCGTAGACGAGGCCACCGGGGAGCTGTTTTTT
CDR3 protein: CASSVDEATGELFF

clone size: -
J gene: TRBJ2-7
V gene: TRBV5-1
D gene: TRBD2
CDR3 DNA: TGCGCCAGCAGCAGCGGGACTAGCGCATACGAGCAGTACTTC
CDR3 protein: CASSSGTSAYEQYF

clone size: -
J gene: TRBJ1-1
V gene: TRBV3-1/TRBV3-2
D gene: -
CDR3 DNA: TGTGCCAGCAGCCCCAAGAAGTCCACTTCTGAAGCTTTCTTT
CDR3 protein: CASSPKKSTSEAFF

clone size: -
J gene: TRBJ1-1
V gene: TRBV7-9
D gene: -
CDR3 DNA: TGTGCCAGCAGTTATAAACAGGGTCCTGAAGCTTTCTTT
CDR3 protein: CASSYKQGPEAFF

clone size: -
J gene: TRBJ2-3
V gene: TRBV20-1
D gene: -
CDR3 DNA: TGCAGTGGAGGCACAGATACGCAGTATTTT
CDR3 protein: CSGGTDTQYF

clone size: -
J gene: TRBJ2-7
V gene: TRBV29-1
D gene: TRBD2
CDR3 DNA: TGCAGCACTATTGGGAAGACTAGCTTAAGCTCCTACGAGCAGTACTTC
CDR3 protein: CSTIGKTSLSSYEQYF

clone size: many
J gene: TRBJ1-4
V gene: TRBV5-6
D gene: TRBD1
CDR3 DNA: TGTGCCAGCAGCTTTGGTGTACAGGGGGGACGGGAAAAACTGTTTTTT
CDR3 protein: CASSFGVQGGREKLFF

clone size: -
J gene: TRBJ1-2
V gene: TRBV30
D gene: -
CDR3 DNA: TGTGCCTGGAGTGTAGAGGCTAACTATGGCTACACCTTC
CDR3 protein: CAWSVEANYGYTF

clone size: -
J gene: TRBJ1-1
V gene: TRBV28
D gene: TRBD1
CDR3 DNA: TGTGCCAGCCTGGGGTTGTGGGACAGGGGATTTGAAGCTTTCTTT
CDR3 protein: CASLGLWDRGFEAFF

clone size: few
J gene: TRBJ1-2
V gene: TRBV14
D gene: -
CDR3 DNA: TGTGCCAGCAGCCAAGATCGGGTAGGCCCCCATGGCTACACCTTC
CDR3 protein: CASSQDRVGPHGYTF

clone size: -
J gene: TRBJ1-2
V gene: TRBV5-1
D gene: -
CDR3 DNA: TGCGCCAGCAGCCCTGTAGACATTAACTATGGCTACACCTTC
CDR3 protein: CASSPVDINYGYTF

clone size: -
J gene: TRBJ1-1
V gene: TRBV4-1
D gene: TRBD1
CDR3 DNA: TGCGCCAGCAGCCAGGCGGACAGGGGCACTGAAGCTTTCTTT
CDR3 protein: CASSQADRGTEAFF

clone size: few
J gene: TRBJ1-1
V gene: TRBV21-1
D gene: -
CDR3 DNA: TGTGCCAGCAGCAAAGCGCTAATAAGCCGGGGTAACACTGAAGCTTTCTTT
CDR3 protein: CASSKALISRGNTEAFF

clone size: -
J gene: TRBJ2-5
V gene: TRBV27
D gene: -
CDR3 DNA: TGTGCCAGCAGTTGGAGCCCCCGGGGAGAGACCCAGTACTTC
CDR3 protein: CASSWSPRGETQYF

clone size: -
J gene: TRBJ1-1
V gene: TRBV21-1
D gene: -
CDR3 DNA: TGTGCCAGCAGCGGTCCGTGGGACAGGGGTCGACTCACTGAAGCTTTCTTT
CDR3 protein: CASSGPWDRGRLTEAFF

clone size: -
J gene: TRBJ2-5
V gene: TRBV27
D gene: TRBD1
CDR3 DNA: TGTGCCAGCAGTCCTCGACAGGGAGAGACCCAGTACTTC
CDR3 protein: CASSPRQGETQYF

clone size: -
J gene: TRBJ2-3
V gene: TRBV7-8
D gene: TRBD1
CDR3 DNA: TGTGCCAGCAGCTTCTTTGCGTCGACAGGGAGCACAGATACGCAGTATTTT
CDR3 protein: CASSFFASTGSTDTQYF

clone size: -
J gene: TRBJ2-1
V gene: TRBV6-1
D gene: -
CDR3 DNA: TGTGCCAGCAGTGGCCGACTCCGAGACAGTCCCTACAATGAGCAGTTCTTC
CDR3 protein: CASSGRLRDSPYNEQFF

clone size: -
J gene: TRBJ2-5
V gene: TRBV24-1
D gene: -
CDR3 DNA: TGTGCCACCAGTGATTTTAGTCAGGGGCAAGAGACCCAGTACTTC
CDR3 protein: CATSDFSQGQETQYF

clone size: -
J gene: TRBJ1-5
V gene: TRBV24-1
D gene: -
CDR3 DNA: TGTGCCACCAGTGAAGGGGGGGGCAGAGGCAATCAGCCCCAGCATTTT
CDR3 protein: CATSEGGGRGNQPQHF

clone size: -
J gene: TRBJ2-3
V gene: TRBV5-1
D gene: TRBD2
CDR3 DNA: TGCGCCAGCAGCTTAGCGGGAGTTAGTACAGATACGCAGTATTTT
CDR3 protein: CASSLAGVSTDTQYF

clone size: few
J gene: TRBJ1-4
V gene: TRBV15
D gene: -
CDR3 DNA: TGTGCCACCAGCAGAGCGACAGATAATGAAAAACTGTTTTTT
CDR3 protein: CATSRATDNEKLFF

clone size: -
J gene: TRBJ2-5
V gene: TRBV28
D gene: TRBD2
CDR3 DNA: TGTGCCAGCAGTTTTGGCGGGAGAAGTGGAGAGACCCAGTACTTC
CDR3 protein: CASSFGGRSGETQYF

clone size: few
J gene: TRBJ2-1
V gene: TRBV2
D gene: TRBD2
CDR3 DNA: TGTGCCAGCAGGCAGACTAGCGGGGCCTACAATGAGCAGTTCTTC
CDR3 protein: CASRQTSGAYNEQFF

clone size: -
J gene: TRBJ2-7
V gene: TRBV11-3
D gene: TRBD1
CDR3 DNA: TGTGCCAGCAGCTATCGAGGGGGCGACGAGCAGTACTTC
CDR3 protein: CASSYRGGDEQYF

clone size: -
J gene: TRBJ1-2
V gene: TRBV2
D gene: -
CDR3 DNA: TGTGCCAGCAGGGCGGACAGCTCTAACGGCTACACCTTC
CDR3 protein: CASRADSSNGYTF

clone size: -
J gene: TRBJ2-6
V gene: TRBV10-3
D gene: TRBD1
CDR3 DNA: TGTGCCATCACGGGACAGATGAACTCTGGGGCCAACGTCCTGACTTTC
CDR3 protein: CAITGQMNSGANVLTF

clone size: -
J gene: TRBJ1-2
V gene: TRBV11-2
D gene: -
CDR3 DNA: TGTGCCAGCAGCCACCAGCGTCCCGCGGAGGTGAAAGGCTACACCTTC
CDR3 protein: CASSHQRPAEVKGYTF

clone size: medium-sized
J gene: TRBJ2-3
V gene: TRBV30
D gene: TRBD2
CDR3 DNA: TGTGCCTGGAGTACGGGAGGGCCAGATACGCAGTATTTT
CDR3 protein: CAWSTGGPDTQYF

clone size: few
J gene: TRBJ2-5
V gene: TRBV19
D gene: TRBD2
CDR3 DNA: TGTGCCAACCCGCCGGGGACTAGCGGAAAAGAGACCCAGTACTTC
CDR3 protein: CANPPGTSGKETQYF